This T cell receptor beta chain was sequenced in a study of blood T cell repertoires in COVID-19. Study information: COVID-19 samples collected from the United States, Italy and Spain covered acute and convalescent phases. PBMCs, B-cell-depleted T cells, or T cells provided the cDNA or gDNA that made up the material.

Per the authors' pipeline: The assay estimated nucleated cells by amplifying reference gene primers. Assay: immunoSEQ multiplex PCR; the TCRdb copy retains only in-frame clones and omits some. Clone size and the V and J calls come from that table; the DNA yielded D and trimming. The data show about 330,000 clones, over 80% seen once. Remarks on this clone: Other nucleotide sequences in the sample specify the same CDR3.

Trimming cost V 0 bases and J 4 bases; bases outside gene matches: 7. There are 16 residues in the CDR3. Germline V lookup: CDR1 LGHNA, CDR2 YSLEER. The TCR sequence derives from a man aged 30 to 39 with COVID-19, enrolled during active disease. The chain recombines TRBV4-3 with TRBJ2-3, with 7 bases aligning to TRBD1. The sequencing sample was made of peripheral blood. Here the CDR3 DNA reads TGCGCCAGCAGCCAAGATTTAGCAGGGGGTCCAGATACGCAGTATTTT. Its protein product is CASSQDLAGGPDTQYF.